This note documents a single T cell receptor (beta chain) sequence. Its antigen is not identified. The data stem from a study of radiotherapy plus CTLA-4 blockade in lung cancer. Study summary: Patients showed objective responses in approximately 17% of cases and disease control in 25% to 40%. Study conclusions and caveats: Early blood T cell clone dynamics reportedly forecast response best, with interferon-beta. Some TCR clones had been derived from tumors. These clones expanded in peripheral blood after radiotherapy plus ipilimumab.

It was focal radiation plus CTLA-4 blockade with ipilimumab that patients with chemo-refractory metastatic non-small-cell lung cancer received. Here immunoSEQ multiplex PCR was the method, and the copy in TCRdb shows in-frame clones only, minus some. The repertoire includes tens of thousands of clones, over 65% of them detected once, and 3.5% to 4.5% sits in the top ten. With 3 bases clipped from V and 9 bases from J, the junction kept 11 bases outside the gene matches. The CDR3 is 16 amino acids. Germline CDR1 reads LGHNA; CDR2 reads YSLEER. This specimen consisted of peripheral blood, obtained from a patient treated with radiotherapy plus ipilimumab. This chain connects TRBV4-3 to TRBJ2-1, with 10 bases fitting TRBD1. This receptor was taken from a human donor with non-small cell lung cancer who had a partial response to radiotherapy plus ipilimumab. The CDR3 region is CASSHLPRGQGTEQFF. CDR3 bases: TGCGCCAGCAGCCACCTCCCTAGGGGACAGGGGACTGAGCAGTTCTTC.